This T cell receptor (beta chain) originates from a study of PD-1 blockade in classical Hodgkin lymphoma. Across the whole study: The patients were dosed with nivolumab 3 mg/kg, infused intravenously every 2 weeks.

Sequencing used immunoSEQ multiplex PCR; TCRdb keeps in-frame clones, though not all of them. The sample holds roughly 50,000 clones, nearly 90% seen once. Findings and caveats of the study: Baseline diversity was lower in partial responders and progressors than complete responders. Exclusion was the outcome for patients who began nivolumab under 1 year after ASCT. Newly diagnosed patients were reported to exhibit reduced baseline TCR diversity relative to healthy donors.

Trimming took 3 bases from V and 2 from J, leaving 27 bases between them. CDR1 SGHRS and CDR2 YFSETQ come from the germline V gene. This CDR3 spans 20 amino acids. Time point given: cycle 4 day 1 (C4D1), after more than five weeks of nivolumab. All patients relapsed after autologous stem cell transplantation, and brentuximab vedotin exposure varied. With regard to this clone: The antigen is unknown.

This TCR was sampled from a human donor with classical Hodgkin lymphoma. The chain couples TRBV5-1 to TRBJ2-1, with TRBD1 as a possible D gene (6 bases). The sequencing used peripheral blood mononuclear cells (PBMCs), collected before the fourth cycle of nivolumab. The CDR3 sequence is CASSSPRDKGYPAAYNEQFF. The CDR3 DNA reads TGCGCCAGCAGCTCCCCCCGGGACAAGGGATATCCAGCGGCCTACAATGAGCAGTTCTTC. Supplemented by reference TRBV5-1 and TRBJ2-1, the full variable domain reads KAGVTQTPRYLIKTRGQQVTLSCSPISGHRSVSWYQQTPGQGLQFLFEYFSETQRNKGNFPGRFSGRQFSNSRSEMNVSTLELGDSALYLCASSSPRDKGYPAAYNEQFFGPGTRLTVL.